The 13 T cell receptor beta chains below all came from one sample that was sequenced in a study of CD8+CD57+ T cells in acquired aplastic anemia. Individuals selected for sequencing had exhibited CD8+CD57+ cell expansion on flow cytometry. Genomic DNA, the template, was used for profiling of the TCR beta VDJ and CDR3. TCRdb reanalysed the reads using MiXCR and keeps one entry per CDR3 protein. The data hold about 160,000 distinct CDR3 sequences, with roughly 48% observed a single time. The sample consisted of sorted CD4+, CD8+, or CD8+CD57+ T cells (not recorded which) from PBMCs. These receptors were taken from a human donor with aplastic anemia.

The chain is built from TRBV9 and TRBJ2-1; 8 bases are a match to TRBD2. CDR1 SGDLS and CDR2 YYNGEE come from the germline V gene. Trimming cost V 3 bases and J 8 bases; bases outside gene matches: 10. CDR3 length equals 15 residues. CDR3 loop: CASSARPGTSYEQFF. As DNA, the CDR3 is TGTGCCAGCAGCGCCCGTCCCGGGACTAGTTATGAGCAGTTCTTC. The full variable domain, completed using reference TRBV9 and TRBJ2-1, is DSGVTQTPKHLITATGQRVTLRCSPRSGDLSVYWYQQSLDQGLQFLIQYYNGEERAKGNILERFSAQQFPDLHSELNLSSLELGDSALYFCASSARPGTSYEQFFGPGTRLTVL.

This clonotype was counted a few times. The chain employs TRBV5-1 and TRBJ2-1; 7 nucleotides align to TRBD1. The CDR3 is 15 amino acids. The germline gives CDR1 SGHRS, CDR2 YFSETQ. Trimming took 2 bases from V and 2 from J; bases not matched to a gene: 4. The CDR3 DNA is TGCGCCAGCAGCTTAGGACAGGATCCCTACAATGAGCAGTTCTTC. Translating gives CASSLGQDPYNEQFF.

This clonotype was recorded once. The V call is TRBV7-3, the J call TRBJ2-5, with D perhaps TRBD2 (6 bases). CDR1 is SGHTA and CDR2 is FQGTGA in the germline V gene. The CDR3 runs 13 residues. V dropped 1 base and J dropped 4 bases, with 7 bases sitting between them. In DNA form, the CDR3 reads TGTGCCAGCAGCTTAAACGGGGGAGAGACCCAGTACTTC. It codes for CASSLNGGETQYF.

The J gene is TRBJ2-1, the V gene TRBV20-1; 8 bases line up with TRBD2. The CDR3 is made up of 15 amino acids. The germline CDR1 and CDR2 sequences are DFQATT and SNEGSKA (reference sequence). The J segment lost 4 bases and the V segment lost 2 bases, leaving 7 bases of the junction unmatched. CDR3 bases: TGCAGTGCTAGACTGCCTGAGCGGGAGTACAATGAGCAGTTCTTC. Its protein is CSARLPEREYNEQFF.

Notes on this clonotype: This could be a read error, since a much larger clone is one nucleotide away. The chain has TRBV11-2 and TRBJ2-7; tentative D call: TRBD1 (6 bases). CDR1 is SGHAT, CDR2 FQNNGV, per germline. This CDR3 spans 16 amino acids. The CDR3 nucleotides are TGTGCCAGCAGCTTAACACAGGGTATTTGGTCCTACGACCAGTACTTC. This sequence encodes CASSLTQGIWSYDQYF.

This clonotype was recorded many times. The chain recombines TRBV4-1 with TRBJ1-2, with 7 bases matching TRBD1. J gave up 4 bases and V 6 bases, and 5 bases lay outside the gene matches. The CDR3 runs to 13 residues. Germline CDR1 MGHRA, CDR2 YSYEKL. The CDR3 loop reads CASSQQGSYGYTF. CDR3 coding DNA: TGCGCCAGCAGTCAACAGGGGAGCTATGGCTACACCTTC.

This clonotype was counted many times. The J gene is TRBJ1-2, the V gene TRBV9; tentatively, D is TRBD1 (6 bases). CDR3 length: 15 amino acids. The germline CDR1 and CDR2 sequences are SGDLS and YYNGEE. V was cut by 2 bases and J by 2 bases, with 13 bases left in between. The CDR3 spells CASSVTGGGNYGYTF. CDR3 DNA: TGTGCCAGCAGCGTCACGGGAGGGGGGAACTATGGCTACACCTTC.

This clonotype appeared once. As the CDR3 is not closed by the conserved phenylalanine or tryptophan, this likely results from a read error. This chain uses TRBV2 with TRBJ2-2; tentatively, D is TRBD2 (5 bases). Germline values: CDR1 SNHLY, CDR2 FYNNEI. The V end lost 4 bases, the J end lost 3 bases, and 9 bases lay between the germline ends. This CDR3 has 14 residues. The chain's CDR3 is CASSGSEDTGELFS. CDR3 sequence (DNA): TGTGCCAGCAGTGGTAGCGAAGACACCGGGGAGCTGTTTTCT.

The V and J genes are TRBV20-1 and TRBJ2-1; possibly TRBD1 for D (6 bases). Germline CDR1 reads DFQATT; CDR2 reads SNEGSKA (reference sequence). V dropped 5 bases and J dropped 1 base, with 9 bases sitting between them. CDR3 length equals 13 residues. The CDR3 reads CSAQGPSYNEQFF. The CDR3 DNA is TGCAGTGCTCAGGGGCCTTCCTACAATGAGCAGTTCTTC.

The V and J genes are TRBV2 and TRBJ2-7, with 11 bases aligning to TRBD2. This CDR3 is 14 amino acids long. The J segment lost 5 bases and the V segment lost 8 bases, leaving 8 bases of the junction unmatched. Germline values: CDR1 SNHLY, CDR2 FYNNEI. The CDR3 sequence is CASSTSGSADEQYF. The CDR3 nucleotides are TGTGCCAGCTCTACTAGCGGGAGTGCCGACGAGCAGTACTTC.

Ten or more counts support this clonotype. The genes are TRBV2 and TRBJ1-4; D is perhaps TRBD1 (5 bases). In germline, CDR1 is SNHLY, CDR2 FYNNEI. V lost 6 bases and J lost 6, with 17 bases in between. There are 15 residues in the CDR3. DNA of the CDR3: TGTGCCAGCAGCTATCCGGGACTAGGCGATGAAAAACTGTTTTTT. This sequence encodes CASSYPGLGDEKLFF. The full variable domain, rest sourced from reference TRBV2 and TRBJ1-4, is EPEVTQTPSHQVTQMGQEVILRCVPISNHLYFYWYRQILGQKVEFLVSFYNNEISEKSEIFDDQFSVERPDGSNFTLKIRSTKLEDSAMYFCASSYPGLGDEKLFFGSGTQLSVL.

This clonotype was counted at least ten times. V gene TRBV5-1 combines with J gene TRBJ2-1; the D gene is possibly TRBD2 (6 bases). CDR1 SGHRS and CDR2 YFSETQ come from the germline V gene. The length of the CDR3 is 16 residues. V was pared by 0 bases and J by 5 bases, with 15 bases between. CDR3 in DNA: TGCGCCAGCAGCTTGGCCGACGTTCTAGCGAACAATGAGCAGTTCTTC. This codes for CASSLADVLANNEQFF.

The V call is TRBV11-1, the J call TRBJ2-3, with 9 bases matching TRBD2. Germline CDR1 and CDR2: SGHAT and FQDESV (reference sequence). This CDR3 comprises 17 residues. V dropped 4 bases and J dropped 0; count of bases not matched to a gene: 8. CDR3 bases: TGTGCCAGCAGCTCATACACGACTAGCGGCAGCACAGATACGCAGTATTTT. Residues: CASSSYTTSGSTDTQYF.